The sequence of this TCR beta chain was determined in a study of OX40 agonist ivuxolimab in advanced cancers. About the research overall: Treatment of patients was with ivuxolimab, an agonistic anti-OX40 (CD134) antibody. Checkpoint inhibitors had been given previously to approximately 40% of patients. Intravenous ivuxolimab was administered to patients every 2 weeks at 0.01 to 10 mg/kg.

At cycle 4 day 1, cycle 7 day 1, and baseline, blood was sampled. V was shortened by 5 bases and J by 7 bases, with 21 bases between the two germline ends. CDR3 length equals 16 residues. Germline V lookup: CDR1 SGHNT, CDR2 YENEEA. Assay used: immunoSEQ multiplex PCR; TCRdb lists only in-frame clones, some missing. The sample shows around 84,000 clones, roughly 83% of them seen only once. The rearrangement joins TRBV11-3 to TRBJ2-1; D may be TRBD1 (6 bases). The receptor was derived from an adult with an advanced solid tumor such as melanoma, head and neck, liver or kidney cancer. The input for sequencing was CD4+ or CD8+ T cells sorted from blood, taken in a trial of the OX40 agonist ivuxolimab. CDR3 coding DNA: TGTGCCAGCAGCCAACGGGGACAATGGATAATGAATGAGCAGTTCTTC. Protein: CASSQRGQWIMNEQFF. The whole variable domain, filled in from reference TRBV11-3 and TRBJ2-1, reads EAGVVQSPRYKIIEKKQPVAFWCNPISGHNTLYWYLQNLGQGPELLIRYENEEAVDDSQLPKDRFSAERLKGVDSTLKIQPAELGDSAVYLCASSQRGQWIMNEQFFGPGTRLTVL.